This TCR beta chain was profiled in a study of graft-versus-host responses after intestinal transplantation. This clone was detected once. Its target is not known. The method was immunoSEQ multiplex PCR; TCRdb's version includes in-frame clones alone and lacks a portion of them. The sample lists 85,000 to 90,000 clones, around 90% seen once, with around 0.11% in the top ten. The CDR3 has 15 residues. Germline-derived CDR1 and CDR2 are MNHNS and SASEGT. With 6 bases removed from V and 1 base from J, the gap between germline ends came to 13 bases. Sample: unstimulated CD4+ T cells sorted from spleen or lymph node cells, taken before intestinal transplant. V is TRBV6-1 and J is TRBJ2-1; D is possibly TRBD2 (7 bases). The receptor comes from a human donor who received an intestinal transplant. Here the CDR3 DNA reads TGTGCCAGCAGCGTACAGGGAGGGTCCTACAATGAGCAGTTCTTC. Its protein product is CASSVQGGSYNEQFF.